The next 25 T cell receptor beta chains were all read from a single sample in a study of CD8+CD57+ T cells in acquired aplastic anemia. Using genomic DNA as the template, TCR beta VDJ and CDR3 profiling was carried out. One entry per CDR3 protein, called by TCRdb with MiXCR from the reads. The sample lists roughly 250,000 distinct CDR3 sequences, 40% to 50% occurring once. Sequencing was done on patients that had shown CD8+CD57+ cell expansion by flow cytometry. Material: sorted CD4+, CD8+, or CD8+CD57+ T cells (not recorded which) from PBMCs. The source is a human donor with aplastic anemia.

In its sample, this clonotype was seen many times. The chain has TRBV27 and TRBJ1-2; D call uncertain. V gave up 6 bases and J gave up 4 bases, with 9 bases separating them. Germline V gene data show CDR1 as MNHEY and CDR2 as SMNVEV (reference sequence). The CDR3 has 12 amino acids. CDR3 nucleotides: TGTGCCAGCAGAGACGCGCGCTATGGCTACACCTTC. Translation gives CASRDARYGYTF.

There are a few counts of this clonotype. This sequence joins TRBV18 and TRBJ2-1; D unresolved. The germline V gene encodes CDR1 KGHSH and CDR2 LQKENI. The ends were cut back, 0 bases at V and 0 bases at J, with 6 bases in the middle. The CDR3 runs 15 residues. This CDR3 is CASSPPRSSYNEQFF. In nucleotides, the CDR3 is TGTGCCAGCTCACCACCCCGGAGCTCCTACAATGAGCAGTTCTTC.

This clonotype was observed at least ten times. V usage is TRBV19 and J usage is TRBJ1-1; D gene ambiguous. Between the trimmed V and J ends, which lost 11 bases and 5 bases, there was a span of 9 bases. The CDR3 consists of 10 residues. Germline assignment: CDR1 LNHDA and CDR2 SQIVND (reference sequence). The CDR3 sequence: CAAGGTEAFF. The CDR3 DNA is TGTGCCGCTGGCGGAACTGAAGCTTTCTTT.

About this clonotype: A junction end diverges from the germline sequence, so it may reflect a read error. The CDR3 sequence is CASSRTSVSGEQFF. The CDR3 DNA follows: TGTGCCAGCAGCCGGACTAGCGTTTCGGGTGAGCAGTTCTTC. The chain uses TRBV5-1 and TRBJ2-1, with 9 bases that match TRBD2. The CDR3 covers 14 residues. The germline V gene has CDR1 SGHRS and CDR2 YFSETQ.

This sequence joins TRBV15 and TRBJ1-5, with a tentative D call TRBD1 (5 bases). The germline CDR1 and CDR2 sequences are LNHNV and YYDKDF (reference sequence). CDR3 length equals 13 residues. With 3 bases removed from V and 7 bases from J, the gap between germline ends came to 10 bases. This CDR3 is CATSRTVVQPQHF. In DNA form, the CDR3 reads TGTGCCACCAGCAGGACAGTGGTGCAGCCCCAGCATTTT. The complete variable domain, with remaining parts taken from reference TRBV15 and TRBJ1-5, reads DAMVIQNPRYQVTQFGKPVTLSCSQTLNHNVMYWYQQKSSQAPKLLFHYYDKDFNNEADTPDNFQSRRPNTSFCFLDIRSPGLGDTAMYLCATSRTVVQPQHFGDGTRLSIL.

This chain uses TRBV20-1 with TRBJ2-5; tentative D call: TRBD2 (6 bases). Germline CDR1 and CDR2: DFQATT and SNEGSKA (reference sequence). V was clipped by 2 bases and J by 4 bases, with 11 bases between them. The CDR3 covers 13 residues. CDR3 amino acids: CSARPRELETQYF. CDR3 bases: TGCAGTGCTAGACCCCGGGAGTTAGAGACCCAGTACTTC.

With respect to this clonotype: The junction departs from germline at one end; a sequencing error may be responsible. The genes are TRBV9 and TRBJ1-6, with a tentative D call TRBD1 (5 bases). From germline, CDR1 is SGDLS and CDR2 YYNGEE. The CDR3 extends over 14 amino acids. The DNA of the CDR3 is TGTGCCAGCAGCGTAGAACAGGCAAATTCACCCCTCTACTTT. As protein: CASSVEQANSPLYF.

The table lists this clonotype with many counts. The gene calls are TRBV4-1 and TRBJ1-2, with D perhaps TRBD1 (5 bases). The CDR3 runs to 15 residues. The germline CDR1 and CDR2 sequences are MGHRA and YSYEKL. V lost 0 bases to trimming and J lost 6 bases, with 14 bases between them. This CDR3 is CASSQEAGNEDGYTF. CDR3 bases: TGCGCCAGCAGCCAAGAAGCAGGGAATGAAGATGGCTACACCTTC.

Notes on this clonotype: The germline gene is not matched at one end of the junction; a read error may be the cause. The J gene is TRBJ2-2, the V gene TRBV5-1; no definite D call. Per the germline V gene, CDR1 is SGHRS and CDR2 is YFSETQ. CDR3 length: 19 amino acids. CDR3 loop: CASSPPPNVARVDTGELFF. The CDR3 nucleotides are TGTGCCAGCTCACCCCCCCCAAACGTTGCGCGAGTCGACACCGGGGAGCTGTTTTTT.

This clonotype is a singleton in its sample. One base away lies a much larger clone, so this may be a sequencing read error. The CDR3 nucleotides are TGTGCCAGCAGCGACCATCTGAGTTACGAGCAGTACTTC. Its translation is CASSDHLSYEQYF. V and J are TRBV11-2 and TRBJ2-7; the D is unclear. The V gene's germline CDR1 is SGHAT and CDR2 FQNNGV. V lost 5 bases and J 4 bases, leaving 12 bases between the germline ends. CDR3 length: 13 residues.

There are many counts of this clonotype. This chain's CDR3 is CASSLREFYGYTF. The CDR3 bases are TGCGCCAGCAGCCTCAGGGAATTCTATGGCTACACCTTC. The rearrangement links TRBV5-1 to TRBJ1-2; the D gene is possibly TRBD1 (5 bases). V lost 4 bases to trimming and J lost 4 bases, with 11 bases between them. This CDR3 is 13 amino acids long. The germline gives CDR1 SGHRS, CDR2 YFSETQ.

A single count supports this clonotype. The chain links TRBV10-1 to TRBJ1-1; D remains unclear. Trimming removed 3 bases at V and 10 bases at J, with 15 bases between. The CDR3 covers 13 residues. Germline V gene lookup returns CDR1 WNHNN and CDR2 SYGVQD (reference sequence). CDR3 region: CASSDGGPVGAFF. The CDR3 nucleotides are TGCGCCAGCAGTGATGGCGGGCCTGTGGGAGCTTTCTTT.

Details on this clonotype: A read error may produce the germline difference seen at one junction end. The CDR3 DNA is TGTGTCAGCAGCTTGACGACAGGCCCTGACCAGCCCCAGCATTTT. Amino acid sequence: CVSSLTTGPDQPQHF. The chain has TRBV2 and TRBJ1-5; possibly TRBD1 for D (6 bases). Germline loops: CDR1 SNHLY, CDR2 FYNNEI. CDR3 length: 15 amino acids.

The chain carries TRBV9 and TRBJ2-2; D unclear. The germline gives CDR1 SGDLS, CDR2 YYNGEE. Deletions cut 0 bases from V and 6 bases from J, with 6 bases between. The CDR3 extends over 13 amino acids. DNA for the CDR3: TGTGCCAGCAGCGTAGGAGTGGCCGGGGAGCTGTTTTTT. It specifies CASSVGVAGELFF.

This clonotype occurred a few times. This chain connects TRBV7-7 to TRBJ2-7, with 7 bases aligning to TRBD2. Unmatched junction bases numbered 6, after V lost 2 bases and J lost 2 bases. The V gene's germline CDR1 is SSHAT and CDR2 FNYEAQ (reference sequence). This CDR3 comprises 15 residues. The CDR3 sequence is CASSLLAALTYEQYF. The CDR3 nucleotides are TGTGCCAGCAGCTTACTAGCGGCCTTAACCTACGAGCAGTACTTC.

CDR3 in DNA: TGTGCCAGCAGCCCTAATAGCGGGAGGGCCCCCTACGAGCAGTACTTC. Protein: CASSPNSGRAPYEQYF. The V gene is TRBV7-9, the J gene TRBJ2-7, with 11 positions matching TRBD2. V lost 5 bases to trimming and J lost 2 bases; unmatched junction nucleotides: 8. Germline CDR1 reads SEHNR; CDR2 reads FQNEAQ (reference sequence). This CDR3 is 16 amino acids long. The whole variable domain, remainder taken from reference TRBV7-9 and TRBJ2-7, is DTGVSQNPRHKITKRGQNVTFRCDPISEHNRLYWYRQTLGQGPEFLTYFQNEAQLEKSRLLSDRFSAERPKGSFSTLEIQRTEQGDSAMYLCASSPNSGRAPYEQYFGPGTRLTVT.

A word on this clonotype: A much larger clone is a single base away; this may be a read error. The CDR3 loop is CASSLSPAAPPHF. CDR3 nucleotides: TGTGCCAGCAGTTTGTCCCCGGCGGCACCCCCCCACTTT. The chain is built from TRBV12-3 or TRBV12-4 and TRBJ1-6; D is uncertain. CDR3 length: 13 amino acids.

V is TRBV15 and J is TRBJ2-1, with 10 bases that match TRBD1. Germline lookup yields CDR1 LNHNV and CDR2 YYDKDF (reference sequence). This CDR3 is 14 amino acids long. J was trimmed by 4 bases and V by 3 bases; bases with no gene match: 0. CDR3 region: CATSRDRGYNEQFF. CDR3 nucleotides: TGTGCCACCAGCAGGGACAGGGGGTACAATGAGCAGTTCTTC.

The CDR3 sequence is CSARVRYLNTIYF. The CDR3 nucleotides are TGCAGTGCTAGGGTCCGATACTTAAACACCATATATTTT. The rearrangement links TRBV20-1 to TRBJ1-3, with D uncertain. The CDR3 is 13 residues long. V dropped 3 bases and J dropped 6 bases, with 12 bases sitting between them. Germline CDR1 reads DFQATT; CDR2 reads SNEGSKA (reference sequence).

The chain carries TRBV7-9 and TRBJ1-5, with D perhaps matching TRBD1 (5 bases). The germline V and J ends were trimmed by 8 bases and 0 bases, with 11 bases remaining between them. The CDR3 has 14 amino acids. The germline V gene has CDR1 SEHNR and CDR2 FQNEAQ (reference sequence). CDR3: CASVGDYSNQPQHF. DNA of the CDR3: TGTGCCAGCGTGGGGGATTATAGCAATCAGCCCCAGCATTTT.

The J gene is TRBJ2-3, the V gene TRBV25-1; TRBD2 is a possible D gene (5 bases). Trimming left V 1 base short and J 3 bases short, with 11 bases between. Germline V gene data show CDR1 as MGHDK and CDR2 as SYGVNS. This CDR3 spans 15 amino acids. DNA of the CDR3: TGTGCCAGCAGTGAATCCGAGGGAGAGACAGATACGCAGTATTTT. Translated: CASSESEGETDTQYF. The variable domain in full, completed from reference TRBV25-1 and TRBJ2-3, reads EADIYQTPRYLVIGTGKKITLECSQTMGHDKMYWYQQDPGMELHLIHYSYGVNSTEKGDLSSESTVSRIRTEHFPLTLESARPSHTSQYLCASSESEGETDTQYFGPGTRLTVL.

This clonotype was counted ten times or more. CDR3 DNA sequence: TGTGCCAGCAGCTTAGACCGCAGATCAACTAATGAAAAACTGTTTTTT. Protein: CASSLDRRSTNEKLFF. The chain uses TRBV7-9 and TRBJ1-4, with D unclear. Per germline, CDR1 SEHNR and CDR2 FQNEAQ (reference sequence). V was clipped by 1 base and J by 0 bases, with 9 bases between them. The CDR3 extends over 16 amino acids.

This clonotype was seen repeatedly, ten times or more. V gene TRBV4-1 combines with J gene TRBJ2-7, with 14 positions matching TRBD2. The CDR3 is made up of 16 amino acids. V lost 5 bases, J lost 5 bases, and 8 bases stayed unmatched. Germline CDR1 reads MGHRA; CDR2 reads YSYEKL. Written as DNA, the CDR3 is TGCGCCAGCAGCGTTAGACTAGCGGGAGGGCCAAACGAGCAGTACTTC. Its translation: CASSVRLAGGPNEQYF.

The V gene is TRBV20-1, the J gene TRBJ2-2, with a possible D match to TRBD2 (6 bases). V dropped 0 bases and J dropped 0 bases, with 14 bases sitting between them. Looked up from germline, CDR1 is DFQATT and CDR2 is SNEGSKA (reference sequence). This CDR3 comprises 17 residues. CDR3 in DNA: TGCAGTGCTAGAGATCTGGTAGGCGGGACGAACACCGGGGAGCTGTTTTTT. Translation: CSARDLVGGTNTGELFF.

Regarding this clonotype: One end of the junction fails to match germline, which may point to a read error. This chain joins TRBV19 and TRBJ1-1; 10 nucleotides match TRBD1. The CDR3 sequence is 15 residues long. CDR1 LNHDA and CDR2 SQIVND come from the germline V gene (reference sequence). The DNA for the CDR3 is TGTTCCAGTAGTATTAGGGACAGGGGGAACACTGAAGCTTTCTTT. This sequence encodes CSSSIRDRGNTEAFF.